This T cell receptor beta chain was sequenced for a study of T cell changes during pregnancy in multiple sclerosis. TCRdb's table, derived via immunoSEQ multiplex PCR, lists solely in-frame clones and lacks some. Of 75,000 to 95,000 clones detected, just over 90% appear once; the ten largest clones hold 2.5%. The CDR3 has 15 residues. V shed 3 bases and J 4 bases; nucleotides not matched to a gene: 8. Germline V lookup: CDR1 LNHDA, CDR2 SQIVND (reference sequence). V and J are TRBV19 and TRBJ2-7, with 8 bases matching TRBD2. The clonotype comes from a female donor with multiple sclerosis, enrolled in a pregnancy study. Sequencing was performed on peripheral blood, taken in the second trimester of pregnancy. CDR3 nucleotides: TGTGCCAGTAGTATTTCGGCGGGAGGCCAATACGAGCAGTACTTC. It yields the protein CASSISAGGQYEQYF.